Below, 4 T cell receptor beta chains from the same sample are listed, as sequenced in a study of cytomegalovirus exposure and HLA in healthy donors. TCRdb keeps only in-frame clones here, not all; method: immunoSEQ multiplex PCR. Found here are 250,000 or so clones, more than 75% of them singletons; the top ten hold approximately 2.5%. The material sequenced was PBMCs. Every receptor here comes from a man in his late teens or twenties in good health and CMV-seronegative.

The chain carries TRBV27 and TRBJ1-4; 9 nucleotides align to TRBD1. V lost 5 bases to trimming and J lost 7 bases; unmatched junction nucleotides: 11. CDR3 length equals 16 residues. Germline V gene lookup returns CDR1 MNHEY and CDR2 SMNVEV (reference sequence). CDR3 nucleotide sequence: TGTGCCAGCAGTATCAAGGGGGACAGGGTGGTTGAAAAACTGTTTTTT. Amino acid sequence: CASSIKGDRVVEKLFF.

The chain recombines TRBV4-3 with TRBJ1-5, with TRBD1 matching over 8 bases. Losses at the gene ends were 4 bases for V and 3 bases for J; bases not matched to a gene: 8. CDR1 is LGHNA, CDR2 YSLEER, per germline. There are 16 residues in the CDR3. CDR3 residues: CASSPEVGQANQPQHF. The CDR3 nucleotides are TGCGCCAGCAGCCCCGAGGTGGGACAGGCCAATCAGCCCCAGCATTTT.

The V and J genes are TRBV19 and TRBJ2-7; D is perhaps TRBD1 (6 bases). CDR1 and CDR2 from the germline V gene are LNHDA and SQIVND (reference sequence). V was clipped by 5 bases and J by 3 bases, with 17 bases between them. CDR3 size: 15 residues. CDR3 bases: TGTGCCAGTAGTCTTTCGACAGGCGACTACTACGAGCAGTACTTC. Its translation is CASSLSTGDYYEQYF.

This chain links TRBV9 with TRBJ2-1; 9 nucleotides agree with TRBD1. CDR1 and CDR2 (germline): SGDLS, YYNGEE. With 0 bases clipped from V and 7 bases from J, the junction kept 11 bases outside the gene matches. The CDR3 is 17 amino acids. CDR3 bases: TGTGCCAGCAGCGTAGACACCGGGGGACAGGGATTTAATGAGCAGTTCTTC. Amino acids: CASSVDTGGQGFNEQFF.